The entry below gives a single T cell receptor (beta chain) sequence along with its context. Germline-derived CDR1 and CDR2 are LGHNA and YNFKEQ. This CDR3 spans 17 amino acids. V lost 0 bases to trimming and J lost 1 base, with 14 bases between them. The data were taken from a study of shared clonotypes between healthy human individuals. Profiled with immunoSEQ multiplex PCR; TCRdb holds only in-frame clones, not every one. The sample records around 2,100,000 clones, roughly 94% being singletons. The naive CD8 fraction comprised CD45RO-negative cells positively selected for CCR7 and excluded terminally differentiated effector memory CD45RA+ cells.

The V call is TRBV4-2, the J call TRBJ2-3; D could derive from TRBD1 or TRBD2 (5 bases each). The sample was naive CD8+ T cells sorted from blood. This sequence originates from a man younger than 35 in good health. Here the CDR3 reads CASSQDWGTEGTDTQYF. In DNA, the CDR3 is TGTGCCAGCAGCCAAGATTGGGGGACGGAGGGCACAGATACGCAGTATTTT.